One sample yielded the 19 T cell receptor beta chains listed below, sequenced in a study of blood T cell repertoires in COVID-19. Clones were read by immunoSEQ multiplex PCR, and TCRdb kept only the in-frame ones, dropping some. The sample shows more than 95,000 clones, about four fifths of them seen only once. Material for sequencing was peripheral blood. These receptors originate from a man between 40 and 49 years old with active or convalescent COVID-19.

The gene calls are TRBV5-1 and TRBJ1-6; 11 bases are a match to TRBD1. The J segment lost 7 bases and the V segment lost 3 bases, leaving 3 bases of the junction unmatched. Germline CDR1 and CDR2: SGHRS and YFSETQ. The CDR3 consists of 15 residues. CDR3 residues: CASSWGTGGNSPLHF. In DNA form, the CDR3 reads TGCGCCAGCAGCTGGGGGACAGGGGGGAATTCACCCCTCCACTTT.

The chain recombines TRBV5-4 with TRBJ2-2; 7 bases line up with TRBD1. CDR3 size: 17 residues. V lost 7 bases and J lost 4; bases outside the gene matches: 16. Per germline, CDR1 SGHNT and CDR2 YYREEE (reference sequence). The CDR3 sequence: CASGPDGQARGTGELFF. The CDR3 coding sequence is TGTGCCAGCGGTCCCGACGGACAGGCCCGAGGCACCGGGGAGCTGTTTTTT.

The chain uses TRBV29-1 and TRBJ1-2; TRBD1 matches 7 bases. In germline, CDR1 is SQVTM, CDR2 ANQGSEA. V gave up 7 bases and J gave up 1 base; unmatched junction bases: 6. The CDR3 covers 13 residues. The CDR3 sequence: CSADHRGNYGYTF. The CDR3 DNA reads as TGCAGCGCCGATCACAGGGGTAACTATGGCTACACCTTC.

The chain employs TRBV18 and TRBJ1-1; D uncertain. Germline V gene sequence: CDR1 KGHSH, CDR2 LQKENI. The V end was cut by 3 bases, the J end by 5 bases, with 7 bases between. The CDR3 has 12 residues. CDR3 in DNA: TGTGCCAGCTCACCCGACTTTACTGAAGCTTTCTTT. Residues: CASSPDFTEAFF.

The V and J genes are TRBV6-7 and TRBJ2-7, with 7 bases lining up with TRBD1. TRBV6-7 is placed among ORFs of uncertain function. The CDR3 covers 17 residues. The ends lost 0 bases at V and 7 bases at J; junction bases unmatched: 15. The CDR3 DNA sequence: TGTGCCAGCAGTTACTCGGGAGAAGGGGGCGGTTTATGGGAGCAGTACTTC. Translation gives CASSYSGEGGGLWEQYF.

This clone has a handful of counts. The chain links TRBV25-1 to TRBJ2-2, with D maybe TRBD1 (5 bases). This CDR3 contains 16 residues. Germline V gives CDR1 MGHDK, CDR2 SYGVNS. The V and J ends lost 4 bases and 4 bases respectively, with 16 bases between them. The CDR3 loop is CASSVQVASPTGELFF. DNA for the CDR3: TGTGCCAGCAGTGTACAGGTCGCTTCCCCCACCGGGGAGCTGTTTTTT.

V usage is TRBV7-3 and J usage is TRBJ2-3; 13 nucleotides align to TRBD2. CDR3 size: 18 residues. V dropped 5 bases and J dropped 7; count of bases not matched to a gene: 15. Germline values: CDR1 SGHTA, CDR2 FQGTGA. CDR3 protein: CASSIRTSRLAGGHTQYF. Here the CDR3 DNA reads TGTGCCAGCAGCATCCGGACGTCCCGACTAGCGGGGGGTCATACGCAGTATTTT.

The chain is built from TRBV5-4 and TRBJ2-6, with 10 bases that match TRBD1. Germline CDR1 SGHNT, CDR2 YYREEE (reference sequence). V lost 4 bases to trimming and J lost 1 base; unmatched junction nucleotides: 8. CDR3 length: 18 amino acids. The CDR3 coding sequence is TGTGCCAGCAGCCCTCGACAGGGGGCGGGGTCTGGGGCCAACGTCCTGACTTTC. This translates into CASSPRQGAGSGANVLTF.

This chain links TRBV7-9 with TRBJ2-7, with 11 nucleotides matching TRBD1. Germline CDR1 is SEHNR and CDR2 is FQNEAQ (reference sequence). V was clipped by 5 bases and J by 2 bases; unmatched bases: 5. This CDR3 comprises 15 residues. The CDR3 nucleotides read TGTGCCAGCAGCCTGGGACAGGGGGTCACCTACGAGCAGTACTTC. Protein product: CASSLGQGVTYEQYF.

The CDR3 loop reads CASSFFFRGAVEAFF. CDR3 DNA: TGTGCCAGCAGCTTTTTCTTCCGGGGGGCCGTTGAAGCTTTCTTT. The V gene is TRBV13, the J gene TRBJ1-1, with D possibly matching TRBD1 (6 bases). There are 15 residues in the CDR3. Germline V gene sequence: CDR1 PRHDT, CDR2 FYEKMQ (reference sequence). Trimming shortened V by 3 bases and J by 7 bases, and 18 bases separated the two germline ends.

The chain combines TRBV3-1 (or the pseudogene TRBV3-2) with TRBJ2-3, with D perhaps matching TRBD1 (6 bases). The CDR3 is 21 amino acids. CDR1 is LGHDT and CDR2 is YNNKEL in the germline V gene (reference sequence). The germline V and J ends were trimmed by 4 bases and 3 bases, with 32 bases remaining between them. The CDR3 bases are TGTGCCAGCAGCCCACACCCCCGGCTCCCTCCGCCGGGACAACCTACAGATACGCAGTATTTT. Translation gives CASSPHPRLPPPGQPTDTQYF.

V is TRBV19 and J is TRBJ2-6, with D uncertain. The CDR3 has 14 residues. Germline CDR1 LNHDA, CDR2 SQIVND (reference sequence). With 4 bases removed from V and 0 bases from J, the gap between germline ends came to 4 bases. The CDR3 here is CASSSSSGANVLTF. DNA of the CDR3: TGTGCCAGTAGTAGTAGCTCTGGGGCCAACGTCCTGACTTTC.

The chain carries TRBV28 and TRBJ1-1, with D perhaps matching TRBD1 (6 bases). The V end lost 8 bases, the J end lost 6 bases, and 22 bases lay between the germline ends. Per the germline V gene, CDR1 is MDHEN and CDR2 is SYDVKM. This CDR3 is 15 amino acids long. DNA of the CDR3: TGTGCCAGCCTTTTTACGGACAGACCTTCATCTGAAGCTTTCTTT. This gives the protein CASLFTDRPSSEAFF. The full variable domain, rest sourced from reference TRBV28 and TRBJ1-1, is DVKVTQSSRYLVKRTGEKVFLECVQDMDHENMFWYRQDPGLGLRLIYFSYDVKMKEKGDIPEGYSVSREKKERFSLILESASTNQTSMYLCASLFTDRPSSEAFFGQGTRLTVV.

The chain links TRBV24-1 to TRBJ2-3; 9 positions agree with TRBD1. CDR3 length: 16 amino acids. V was pared by 4 bases and J by 2 bases, with 6 bases of the junction left unmatched. Per the germline V gene, CDR1 is KGHDR and CDR2 is SFDVKD. The CDR3 coding sequence is TGTGCCACCAGTGACCCCGGACAGGGGAACACAGATACGCAGTATTTT. It codes for CATSDPGQGNTDTQYF.

The rearrangement links TRBV19 to TRBJ2-2; 8 bases are a match to TRBD2. Germline CDR1 reads LNHDA; CDR2 reads SQIVND (reference sequence). The CDR3 has 18 amino acids. V shed 7 bases, J shed 6 bases, and the junction held 19 bases outside the gene matches. CDR3 residues: CASIPGGGIAGRPGELFF. CDR3 DNA: TGTGCCAGTATTCCTGGGGGGGGAATAGCGGGAAGACCCGGGGAGCTGTTTTTT.

This chain connects TRBV11-2 to TRBJ1-3; D perhaps matches TRBD1 (6 bases). The CDR3 totals 15 residues. Trimming stripped 5 bases from V and 1 base from J, with 12 bases between. Germline assignment: CDR1 SGHAT and CDR2 FQNNGV. CDR3 sequence (DNA): TGTGCCAGCAGCCCACAGCAGGGGTCTGGAAACACCATATATTTT. It translates to CASSPQQGSGNTIYF.

This chain uses TRBV5-1 with TRBJ2-5, with a weak D call TRBD1 (5 bases). Germline assignment: CDR1 SGHRS and CDR2 YFSETQ. CDR3 length: 13 amino acids. Trimming removed 2 bases from V and 5 bases from J, with 10 bases in between. This chain's CDR3 is CASSFPGWETQYF. The CDR3 DNA is TGCGCCAGCAGCTTCCCAGGGTGGGAGACCCAGTACTTC.

The rearrangement joins TRBV2 to TRBJ1-2; D unclear. The germline CDR1 and CDR2 sequences are SNHLY and FYNNEI. CDR3 length: 14 residues. V lost 2 bases and J lost 8, with 15 bases in between. The CDR3 bases are TGTGCCAGCAGTGAAAGGAGTTTAGGAGGGGGCTACACCTTC. Translating gives CASSERSLGGGYTF.

This clone was recorded once. This chain uses TRBV19 with TRBJ1-4, with D hard to call. V lost 11 bases and J 8 bases, leaving 9 bases between the germline ends. The CDR3 has 10 residues. The germline gives CDR1 LNHDA, CDR2 SQIVND (reference sequence). The CDR3 sequence: CASWREKLFF. The CDR3, as DNA: TGTGCCTCCTGGCGGGAAAAACTGTTTTTT. The complete variable domain, with remaining parts taken from reference TRBV19 and TRBJ1-4, reads DGGITQSPKYLFRKEGQNVTLSCEQNLNHDAMYWYRQDPGQGLRLIYYSQIVNDFQKGDIAEGYSVSREKKESFPLTVTSAQKNPTAFYLCASWREKLFFGSGTQLSVL.